Below, one TCR beta chain is given with its context. Which antigen it targets is not known. No per-base quality is available; no much larger clone lies one base away. These data come from a study of blood T cells in healthy people across ages (dated by TCRdb to between 2014 and 2017). Regarding the research as a whole: In model experiments, roughly one uniquely barcoded TCR beta cDNA molecule per two T cells was captured by template switching. The study measured age-related changes in TCR beta repertoire diversity using deep sequencing normalized with unique cDNA molecular identifiers. Using the same blood draw, the study looked at two additional independent replicas of 1 million unique cDNA reads for two donors, one aged 18 to 30 and the other aged 80 or older. To avoid experimental bias, donors of different ages were distributed randomly across sequencing lanes. The donors were split into four age groups: young (average 16 years), middle-aged (roughly 40), aged (roughly 65) and long-lived (over 75).

From the cysteine through the phenylalanine, the CDR3 covers 14 amino acids. The kept DNA is CDR3 alone, 42 bases in frame from the first base. Trimming accounts for 6 bases at V and 7 bases at J, while the number of junction bases matched to no gene is 5. CDR1 and CDR2 were assigned from the germline V gene as MNHNS and SASEGT. Systemically healthy Caucasian individuals from Russia, around 39 in total and aged about 6 to 90 years, were included as donors. Ten milliliters of peripheral blood were drawn from each donor into EDTA-treated Vacutainer tubes. Ficoll-Paque density-gradient centrifugation was used to isolate PBMCs, with at least 7 million obtained per sample. Trizol reagent was used to extract total RNA from PBMCs, with at least 5.5 micrograms per sample. Naive CD45RAhigh/CD27high T cell percentages were measured by flow cytometry on a PBMC aliquot from every donor. Receptors were amplified or captured by 5' RACE. Instrument on record: Illumina HiSeq 2500. A second PCR of roughly 7 to 11 cycles was performed with a sample-barcoded 5' primer and a J-beta primer mix. A unique molecular identifier was introduced onto each TCR beta cDNA molecule by a template-switch 5' adaptor carrying 12 random nucleotides. At least 3 million CDR3-containing paired-end reads were obtained from each sample. The Mint cDNA synthesis kit, primed by a TRBC-specific oligonucleotide, was used to synthesize first-strand cDNA from all RNA. Following uracil-DNA glycosylase treatment, a first 18-cycle PCR with universal primers M1SS and BC2_uni_R was performed on all cDNA. The published analysis was carried out like this. Each sample was normalized by randomly selecting 1 million high-quality reads, each carrying a distinct molecular identifier. Reads with shared molecular identifiers were discarded instead of being binned into consensus sequences. MiTCR, with a Q25 quality threshold and the strictest error-elimination algorithm, was used for CDR3 identification, clonotype clustering and error correction. A nonparametric unseen species model with Euler transformation was used to estimate lower-bound total TCR beta diversity. The public reads were quality trimmed at Q25 with fastp and then assembled into clones with MiXCR by TCRdb, keeping productive beta chains. Each record represents a unique CDR3 protein, reported with the most common genes and DNA among its rows. TCRdb's processing, not the authors' own work, is the source of the V and J calls. This sample lists over 1.5 million distinct CDR3 sequences; about 50% were detected once. The ten largest clonotypes hold approximately 2.1% of the sample.

General findings and caveats noted by the study authors: Observed TCR beta diversity per million T cells fell roughly linearly with age, and a significant reduction was already apparent by age roughly 40. Because the CMV infection status of the donors was unknown, age-related changes in expanded clonotypes may potentially have been confounded. Observed TCR beta diversity correlated strongly with the percentage of naive T cells measured by flow cytometry. The long-lived group showed more naive CD4+ T cells, fewer expanded clones and increased TCR diversity than the aged group, suggesting age selection. Estimates of total diversity based on one million sequenced T cells were considered lower bounds and underestimates. Because profiling used bulk unsorted PBMCs, naive and antigen-experienced compartments could not be compared conclusively.

Material: blood. The rearrangement combines TRBV6-1 with TRBJ2-1, with TRBD1 identical over 11 junction bases. The receptor was isolated from a woman aged 40-49 years in good health. The CDR3 region has the sequence CASRGTGGGNEQFF. The sequence in DNA is TGTGCCAGCAGGGGGACAGGGGGGGGAAATGAGCAGTTCTTC.